The 27 T cell receptor beta chains in this list originate from one sample, sequenced in a study of cytomegalovirus exposure and HLA in healthy donors (dated by TCRdb to about 2017). Library creation used the immunoSEQ multiplex PCR assay. In its TCRdb copy, this immuneACCESS table keeps in-frame sequences only and misses some clones. Where compared with another copy, unresolved V genes explain less than half of these, and the others have no known cause. The sample records around 130,000 clones, 89% of which are singletons. The top ten clonotypes cover 3% to 4% of the sample. Sequenced sample: PBMCs. Receptor source: a man aged 30-40 years in good health and CMV-seronegative.

The gene calls are TRBV5-1 and TRBJ2-3, with D possibly matching TRBD2 (6 bases). CDR3 length: 15 amino acids. The germline V and J ends were trimmed by 4 bases and 0 bases, with 12 bases remaining between them. The germline V gene encodes CDR1 SGHRS and CDR2 YFSETQ. CDR3 sequence reads: CASSPWTTSTDTQYF. In nucleotides, the CDR3 is TGCGCCAGCAGCCCCTGGACTACCAGCACAGATACGCAGTATTTT.

This clone was observed a few times. The J gene is TRBJ1-2, the V gene TRBV29-1, with 7 bases fitting TRBD1. Per the germline V gene, CDR1 is SQVTM and CDR2 is ANQGSEA. V shed 4 bases, J shed 5 bases, and the junction held 4 bases outside the gene matches. The CDR3 length is 12 residues. DNA for the CDR3: TGCAGCGTTGCCGGGACAGATTATGGCTACACCTTC. It is translated as CSVAGTDYGYTF.

The chain recombines TRBV6-5 with TRBJ2-3; TRBD2 aligns across 7 bases. Germline loops: CDR1 MNHEY, CDR2 SVGAGI. CDR3 length: 15 amino acids. V gave up 6 bases and J gave up 6 bases; unmatched junction bases: 12. The CDR3 DNA reads as TGTGCCAGCAGCCTCTCGGGACTAACGGGCGATACGCAGTATTTT. This codes for CASSLSGLTGDTQYF.

The V gene is TRBV6-6, the J gene TRBJ1-5; D uncertain. The CDR3 runs 14 residues. Germline CDR1 and CDR2: MNHNY and SVGAGI (reference sequence). Trimming removed 6 bases from V and 4 bases from J, with 13 bases in between. This CDR3 reads CASRDVARNQPQHF. The CDR3 DNA sequence: TGTGCCAGCAGAGACGTAGCGAGGAATCAGCCCCAGCATTTT.

This chain connects TRBV19 to TRBJ1-5; 9 nucleotides align to TRBD1. CDR1 and CDR2 (germline): LNHDA, SQIVND (reference sequence). The CDR3 is made up of 16 amino acids. Trimming removed 6 bases from V and 7 bases from J; junction bases left unmatched: 13. The CDR3 DNA reads as TGTGCCAGTAGCCGGGGACAGGGAAGGGCTATACAGCCCCAGCATTTT. Translating gives CASSRGQGRAIQPQHF. Full variable domain (outside the CDR3, taken from reference TRBV19 and TRBJ1-5): DGGITQSPKYLFRKEGQNVTLSCEQNLNHDAMYWYRQDPGQGLRLIYYSQIVNDFQKGDIAEGYSVSREKKESFPLTVTSAQKNPTAFYLCASSRGQGRAIQPQHFGDGTRLSIL.

The V and J genes are TRBV5-1 and TRBJ2-1, with 7 bases lining up with TRBD2. V dropped 3 bases and J dropped 5; count of bases not matched to a gene: 5. Germline V lookup: CDR1 SGHRS, CDR2 YFSETQ. This CDR3 is 14 amino acids long. CDR3 amino acids: CASSSGLHHNEQFF. CDR3 sequence (DNA): TGCGCCAGCAGCTCGGGACTACACCACAATGAGCAGTTCTTC.

The chain carries TRBV2 and TRBJ1-2; 11 bases align to TRBD1. This CDR3 is 14 amino acids long. Germline trimming cut 5 bases from V and 6 bases from J; bases unmatched to any gene: 5. Germline V CDR1 and CDR2: SNHLY, FYNNEI. CDR3 in DNA: TGTGCCAGCAGTATCTGGACAGGGGGCGATGGCTACACCTTC. It encodes CASSIWTGGDGYTF.

The chain combines TRBV4-3 with TRBJ1-1; 9 bases fit TRBD1. Germline CDR1 LGHNA, CDR2 YSLEER. The CDR3 length is 15 residues. Germline trimming cut 1 base from V and 5 bases from J; bases unmatched to any gene: 5. This CDR3 reads CASSQVGTGLTEAFF. The CDR3 DNA is TGCGCCAGCAGCCAAGTGGGGACAGGGTTGACTGAAGCTTTCTTT.

The chain carries TRBV25-1 and TRBJ2-7; 8 nucleotides align to TRBD2. V was clipped by 0 bases and J by 11 bases; unmatched bases: 6. The CDR3 has 13 amino acids. Germline loops: CDR1 MGHDK, CDR2 SYGVNS. This chain's CDR3 is CASSEYIGGAEYF. The CDR3, as DNA: TGTGCCAGCAGTGAATATATCGGGGGGGCGGAGTACTTC.

This rearrangement joins TRBV1 to TRBJ2-7; no DNA check was done on the table's D call, TRBD2. TRBV1 is a pseudogene. The CDR3 has 16 amino acids. In DNA form, the CDR3 reads TGCACCAGCAGCCAAGAGGGACTAGCGCCCTCGAGGGAGCAGTACTTC. Its protein product is CTSSQEGLAPSREQYF.

The genes are TRBV9 and TRBJ2-7; TRBD2 might be the D (6 bases). The V gene's germline CDR1 is SGDLS and CDR2 YYNGEE. The CDR3 is 14 residues long. Trimming stripped 2 bases from V and 3 bases from J, with 12 bases between. CDR3 loop: CASSVEGTNYEQYF. The DNA of the CDR3 is TGTGCCAGCAGCGTGGAGGGCACCAACTACGAGCAGTACTTC. Full variable domain (rest looked up from reference TRBV9 and TRBJ2-7): DSGVTQTPKHLITATGQRVTLRCSPRSGDLSVYWYQQSLDQGLQFLIQYYNGEERAKGNILERFSAQQFPDLHSELNLSSLELGDSALYFCASSVEGTNYEQYFGPGTRLTVT.

The count of this clone is one. The chain combines TRBV5-1 with TRBJ1-1; D is unclear. Trimming took off 2 bases at V and 1 base at J, with 15 bases between the two ends. Germline loops: CDR1 SGHRS, CDR2 YFSETQ. The CDR3 runs 16 residues. The CDR3: CASSLNARQGNTEAFF. CDR3 DNA: TGCGCCAGCAGCTTAAACGCAAGACAAGGGAACACTGAAGCTTTCTTT.

The J gene is TRBJ2-5, the V gene TRBV6-5; a weak D match, TRBD1 (6 bases). The length of the CDR3 is 15 residues. Germline-derived CDR1 and CDR2 are MNHEY and SVGAGI. V was trimmed by 5 bases and J by 5 bases, leaving 18 bases between them. CDR3 nucleotide sequence: TGTGCCAGCAGTAAGCGAGCAGGGGATAGGGAGACCCAGTACTTC. Its translation is CASSKRAGDRETQYF.

The genes are TRBV5-1 and TRBJ2-7, with TRBD1 matching 7 bases. The germline CDR1 and CDR2 sequences are SGHRS and YFSETQ. The CDR3 runs to 14 residues. J gave up 4 bases and V 0 bases, and 4 bases lay outside the gene matches. The DNA of the CDR3 is TGCGCCAGCAGCTTGGGCCAGGGGGTATACGAGCAGTACTTC. It codes for CASSLGQGVYEQYF.

The rearrangement joins TRBV6-4 to TRBJ1-1; D is ambiguous. The V gene's germline CDR1 is MRHNA and CDR2 SNTAGT. Trimming stripped 4 bases from V and 3 bases from J, with 9 bases between. This CDR3 has 13 amino acids. The CDR3 sequence is CASSVEVYTEAFF. CDR3 DNA: TGTGCCAGCAGTGTAGAGGTTTACACTGAAGCTTTCTTT.

V is TRBV19 and J is TRBJ2-1, with TRBD2 matching over 7 bases. The germline CDR1 and CDR2 sequences are LNHDA and SQIVND (reference sequence). The CDR3 consists of 16 residues. The trim removed 5 bases at V and 6 bases at J, leaving 13 bases unmatched. The CDR3 region is CASSSPEGGPFNEQFF. CDR3 sequence (DNA): TGTGCCAGTAGTTCCCCCGAGGGAGGGCCTTTCAATGAGCAGTTCTTC.

The gene calls are TRBV2 and TRBJ1-6, with unresolved D. V was cut by 8 bases and J by 2 bases, with 7 bases left in between. This CDR3 is built from 13 residues. Germline CDR1 reads SNHLY; CDR2 reads FYNNEI. The CDR3 protein is CASSLTYNSPLHF. The CDR3 DNA follows: TGTGCCAGCTCCTTAACCTATAATTCACCCCTCCACTTT.

The chain carries TRBV6-6 and TRBJ2-7, with 7 bases lining up with TRBD1. Germline lookup yields CDR1 MNHNY and CDR2 SVGAGI (reference sequence). The CDR3 runs to 13 residues. V gave up 7 bases and J gave up 2 bases; unmatched junction bases: 5. The CDR3 loop reads CASTWDSTYEQYF. CDR3 DNA: TGTGCCAGCACCTGGGACAGCACCTACGAGCAGTACTTC.

J is TRBJ1-4 and V is TRBV4-3; the D gene is possibly TRBD1 (6 bases). This CDR3 comprises 16 residues. The V end lost 3 bases, the J end lost 1 base, and 12 bases lay between the germline ends. Germline assignment: CDR1 LGHNA and CDR2 YSLEER. CDR3 nucleotide sequence: TGCGCCAGCAGCCAGAGGGGAGGGGGAACTAATGAAAAACTGTTTTTT. Its translation: CASSQRGGGTNEKLFF.

The chain joins TRBV18 to TRBJ1-1, with 7 bases identical to TRBD1. Looked up from germline, CDR1 is KGHSH and CDR2 is LQKENI. This CDR3 region has 15 residues. V was pared by 6 bases and J by 3 bases, with 10 bases of the junction left unmatched. DNA for the CDR3: TGTGCCAGCTCGTTATCGGACAGGCGGGACACTGAAGCTTTCTTT. Translation gives CASSLSDRRDTEAFF.

The chain combines TRBV19 with TRBJ2-1; 9 positions match TRBD1. The CDR3 is made up of 15 amino acids. Per germline, CDR1 LNHDA and CDR2 SQIVND (reference sequence). V dropped 1 base and J dropped 5; count of bases not matched to a gene: 3. CDR3 loop: CASSIGGTGNNEQFF. CDR3 nucleotides: TGTGCCAGTAGTATAGGGGGGACAGGGAACAATGAGCAGTTCTTC.

CDR3 bases: TGTGCCAGCAGTTGGTACGACAGGAGGAACACTGAAGCTTTCTTT. Its translation: CASSWYDRRNTEAFF. The gene calls are TRBV28 and TRBJ1-1, with D perhaps TRBD1 (6 bases). The CDR3 consists of 15 residues. Trimming took 4 bases from V and 1 from J, leaving 13 bases between them. Germline CDR1 is MDHEN and CDR2 is SYDVKM.

The CDR3 nucleotides are TGTGCCAGCAGCCAGGACAGACTACAAGAGACCCAGTACTTC. Residues: CASSQDRLQETQYF. J is TRBJ2-5 and V is TRBV7-2, with D perhaps TRBD1 (6 bases). V lost 5 bases and J lost 2, with 12 bases in between. From germline, CDR1 is SGHTA and CDR2 FQGNSA. CDR3 length: 14 amino acids.

The genes are TRBV7-9 and TRBJ1-4, with D maybe TRBD1 (6 bases). With 1 base removed from V and 1 base from J, the gap between germline ends came to 7 bases. Germline loops: CDR1 SEHNR, CDR2 FQNEAQ (reference sequence). The CDR3 consists of 15 residues. CDR3 DNA: TGTGCCAGCAGCTTAGTAGGGGGAACTAATGAAAAACTGTTTTTT. This gives the protein CASSLVGGTNEKLFF.

The rearrangement uses TRBV4-2 and TRBJ2-7, with TRBD2 matching over 15 bases. Germline V CDR1 and CDR2: LGHNA, YNFKEQ. The CDR3 is 19 amino acids. The V segment lost 0 bases and the J segment 5 bases; nucleotides outside the gene matches: 11. CDR3 sequence (DNA): TGTGCCAGCAGCCAAGAGCCGGGACTAGCGGGGGGCTTCAGGGACGAGCAGTACTTC. Its protein product is CASSQEPGLAGGFRDEQYF.

The genes are TRBV6-5 and TRBJ1-2; TRBD1 might be the D (6 bases). Trimming pared 5 bases from V and 4 bases from J, leaving 11 bases between. This CDR3 spans 13 amino acids. Germline V gives CDR1 MNHEY, CDR2 SVGAGI. Here the CDR3 DNA reads TGTGCCAGCAGTCGACAGGCCTTCTATGGCTACACCTTC. This gives the protein CASSRQAFYGYTF.

The chain combines TRBV27 with TRBJ2-3, with a tentative D call TRBD2 (6 bases). Per the germline V gene, CDR1 is MNHEY and CDR2 is SMNVEV (reference sequence). This CDR3 region has 17 residues. The germline V and J ends were trimmed by 7 bases and 2 bases, with 22 bases remaining between them. The CDR3 reads CASTSLSGPQYTDTQYF. CDR3 nucleotide sequence: TGTGCCAGCACCTCCTTAAGCGGGCCCCAATACACAGATACGCAGTATTTT.